This T cell receptor (beta chain) was observed in a study of T cell clonotyping in hematopoietic cell transplantation. Study findings and constraints: Few recipient clonotypes overlapped donors; over 95% were de novo at given depth. After transplant, recipient diversity fell while pathologically expanded clonotypes grew through day 180.

This table comes from immunoSEQ multiplex PCR, and its TCRdb copy is limited to in-frame clones, with some not included. The sample contains approximately 11,000 clones, about nine tenths of which appear only once. CDR1 and CDR2 (germline): LGHNA, YSLEER. Trimming pared 0 bases from V and 0 bases from J, leaving 16 bases between. The CDR3 loop spans 18 amino acids. Worth noting for this clone: No antigen is known for it.

The gene calls are TRBV4-3 and TRBJ2-3, with D perhaps assigned TRBD1 or TRBD2 (5 bases each). Sequencing used PBMCs, obtained 180 days after allogeneic stem cell transplant. This TCR was sampled from a male patient aged 60 to 75 who had an allogeneic stem cell transplant from an unrelated donor, so the T cells may come from the graft donor. Some clones in this sample may be carry-over from other donors' samples. CDR3 loop: CASSQDVGRWGSTDTQYF. CDR3 in DNA: TGCGCCAGCAGCCAAGATGTTGGTAGGTGGGGGAGCACAGATACGCAGTATTTT.